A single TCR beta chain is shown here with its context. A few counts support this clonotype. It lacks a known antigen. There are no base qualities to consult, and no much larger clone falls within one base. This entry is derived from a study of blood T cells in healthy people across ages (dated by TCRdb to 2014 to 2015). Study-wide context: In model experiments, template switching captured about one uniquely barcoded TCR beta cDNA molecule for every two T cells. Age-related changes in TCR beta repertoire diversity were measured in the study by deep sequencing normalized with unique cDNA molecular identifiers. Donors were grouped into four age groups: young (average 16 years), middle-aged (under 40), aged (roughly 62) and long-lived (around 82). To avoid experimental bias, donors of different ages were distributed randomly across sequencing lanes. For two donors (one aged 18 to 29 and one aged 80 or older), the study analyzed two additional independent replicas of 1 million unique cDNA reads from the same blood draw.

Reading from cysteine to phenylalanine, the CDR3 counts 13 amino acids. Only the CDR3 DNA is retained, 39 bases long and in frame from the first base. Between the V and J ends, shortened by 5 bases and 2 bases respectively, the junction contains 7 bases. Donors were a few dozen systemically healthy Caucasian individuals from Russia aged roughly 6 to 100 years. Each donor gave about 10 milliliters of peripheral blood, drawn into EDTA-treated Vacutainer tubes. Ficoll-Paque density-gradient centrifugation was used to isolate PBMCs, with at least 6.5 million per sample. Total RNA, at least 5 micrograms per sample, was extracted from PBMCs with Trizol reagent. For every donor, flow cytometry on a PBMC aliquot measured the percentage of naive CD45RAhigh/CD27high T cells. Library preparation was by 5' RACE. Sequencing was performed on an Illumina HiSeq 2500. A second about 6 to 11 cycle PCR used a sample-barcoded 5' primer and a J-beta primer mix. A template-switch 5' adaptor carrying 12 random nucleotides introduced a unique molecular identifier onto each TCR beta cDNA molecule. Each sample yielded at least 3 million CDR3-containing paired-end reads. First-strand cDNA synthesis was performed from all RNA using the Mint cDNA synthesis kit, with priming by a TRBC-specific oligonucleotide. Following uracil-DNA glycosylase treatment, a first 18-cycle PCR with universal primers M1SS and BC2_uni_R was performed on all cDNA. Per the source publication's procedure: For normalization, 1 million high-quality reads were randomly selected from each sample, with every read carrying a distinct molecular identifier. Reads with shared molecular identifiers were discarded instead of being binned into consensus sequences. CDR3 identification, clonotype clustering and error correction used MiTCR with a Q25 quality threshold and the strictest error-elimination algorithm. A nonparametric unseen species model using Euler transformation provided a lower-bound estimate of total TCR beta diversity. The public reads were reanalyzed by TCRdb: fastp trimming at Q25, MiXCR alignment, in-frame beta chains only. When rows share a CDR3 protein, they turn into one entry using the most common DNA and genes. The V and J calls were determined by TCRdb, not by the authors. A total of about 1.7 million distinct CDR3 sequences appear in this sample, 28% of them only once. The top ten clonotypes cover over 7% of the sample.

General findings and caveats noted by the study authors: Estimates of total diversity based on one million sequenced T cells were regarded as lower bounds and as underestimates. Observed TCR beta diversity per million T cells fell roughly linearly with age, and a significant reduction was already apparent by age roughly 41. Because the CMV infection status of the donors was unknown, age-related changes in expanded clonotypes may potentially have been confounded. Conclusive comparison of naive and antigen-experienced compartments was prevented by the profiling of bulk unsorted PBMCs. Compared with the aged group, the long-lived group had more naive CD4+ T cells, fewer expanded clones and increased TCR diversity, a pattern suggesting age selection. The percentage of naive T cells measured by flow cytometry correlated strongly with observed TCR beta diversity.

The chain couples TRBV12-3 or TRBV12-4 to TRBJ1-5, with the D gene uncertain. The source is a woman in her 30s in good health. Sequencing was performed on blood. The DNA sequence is TGTGCCAGCAGTATTCGGCGCAATCAGCCCCAGCATTTT. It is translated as CASSIRRNQPQHF.